The 10 T cell receptor beta chains reported below all come from one sample, sequenced in a study of cytomegalovirus exposure and HLA in healthy donors. 60 Vbeta and 13 Jbeta primers were used in PCR. Assay: immunoSEQ multiplex PCR; the TCRdb copy retains only in-frame clones and omits some. The repertoire table contains approximately 70,000 clones. The sequenced sample was PBMCs. The receptors come from a woman aged 30 to 39 in good health and CMV-seronegative.

The genes are TRBV5-1 and TRBJ1-1, with TRBD1 identical over 9 bases. The trim removed 4 bases at V and 4 bases at J, leaving 11 bases unmatched. CDR3 length equals 16 residues. Germline CDR1 and CDR2: SGHRS and YFSETQ. The CDR3 region has the DNA TGCGCCAGCAGCCGAATCCCCGGGACAGGGATCACTGAAGCTTTCTTT. This gives the protein CASSRIPGTGITEAFF.

V and J are TRBV9 and TRBJ1-6, with 10 nucleotides matching TRBD1. The length of the CDR3 is 14 residues. V gave up 4 bases and J gave up 10 bases; unmatched junction bases: 5. CDR1 and CDR2 (germline): SGDLS, YYNGEE. DNA of the CDR3: TGTGCCAGCAGCATGGGGACAGGGGAATCACCCCTCCACTTT. This codes for CASSMGTGESPLHF.

V is TRBV18 and J is TRBJ1-2, with 11 nucleotides matching TRBD1. Germline loops: CDR1 KGHSH, CDR2 LQKENI. This CDR3 comprises 15 residues. V shed 3 bases and J 1 base; nucleotides not matched to a gene: 1. The CDR3 DNA follows: TGTGCCAGCTCACCCGGGACAGGGGGTAACTATGGCTACACCTTC. Residues: CASSPGTGGNYGYTF.

The gene calls are TRBV5-1 and TRBJ2-3; 10 bases fit TRBD1. The germline gives CDR1 SGHRS, CDR2 YFSETQ. The CDR3 sequence is 15 residues long. J was trimmed by 6 bases and V by 0 bases; bases with no gene match: 4. The CDR3 DNA reads as TGCGCCAGCAGCTTGGACGACAGGGGGCGGGATACGCAGTATTTT. This gives the protein CASSLDDRGRDTQYF.

The gene calls are TRBV23-1 and TRBJ1-5; D gene uncertain. TRBV23-1 is an open reading frame, and its role is uncertain. This CDR3 comprises 13 residues. Deletions cut 4 bases from V and 5 bases from J, with 9 bases between. CDR3 nucleotides: TGCGCCAGCAGTCCAACTATACATCAGCCCCAGCATTTT. It yields the protein CASSPTIHQPQHF.

The gene calls are TRBV5-1 and TRBJ2-7; D might be TRBD1 (5 bases). CDR1 and CDR2 from the germline V gene are SGHRS and YFSETQ. The V gene lost 0 bases and the J gene lost 5 bases, with 15 bases spanning the gap. The CDR3 totals 15 residues. The CDR3 region is CASSLEGRLGHEQYF. In nucleotides, the CDR3 is TGCGCCAGCAGCTTGGAGGGGCGGCTGGGCCACGAGCAGTACTTC.

The chain combines TRBV9 with TRBJ2-1; 7 nucleotides agree with TRBD2. The trim removed 1 base at V and 2 bases at J, leaving 0 bases unmatched. The CDR3 runs to 14 residues. Germline CDR1 is SGDLS and CDR2 is YYNGEE. The DNA of the CDR3 is TGTGCCAGCAGCGTACGGGGGGCCTACAATGAGCAGTTCTTC. Its protein is CASSVRGAYNEQFF.

V gene TRBV2 combines with J gene TRBJ1-5; D call uncertain. Germline V gene data show CDR1 as SNHLY and CDR2 as FYNNEI. Trimming took off 4 bases at V and 7 bases at J, with 11 bases between the two ends. This CDR3 contains 13 residues. The CDR3 DNA reads as TGTGCCAGCAGTGTAATAGGGAGGCAGCCCCAGCATTTT. It codes for CASSVIGRQPQHF.

With respect to this clone: Different DNA sequences within this sample yield the same CDR3. V gene TRBV29-1 combines with J gene TRBJ1-1, with D possibly TRBD1 on 5 matching bases. V was trimmed by 4 bases and J by 1 base, leaving 13 bases between them. This CDR3 comprises 14 residues. CDR1 and CDR2 (germline): SQVTM, ANQGSEA. CDR3 sequence: CSVGGIYSNTEAFF. The CDR3 region has the DNA TGCAGCGTTGGGGGCATCTACTCGAACACTGAAGCTTTCTTT.

CDR3 in DNA: TGTGCCAGCGGCCTACCGGGGGTGCCCTACGAGCAGTACTTC. Its translation: CASGLPGVPYEQYF. The chain joins TRBV28 to TRBJ2-7, with D tentatively TRBD2 (6 bases). The germline V and J ends were trimmed by 8 bases and 2 bases, with 16 bases remaining between them. CDR3 size: 14 residues. Looked up from germline, CDR1 is MDHEN and CDR2 is SYDVKM.